This T cell receptor (beta chain) stems from a study of T cells in Graves' hyperthyroidism and ophthalmopathy. Study results and caveats: A 13 V-J model separated ophthalmopathy from stable hyperthyroidism. Researchers found most expanded thyroid clonotypes above 0.001 in blood as well.

As to this clonotype: Its antigen is unidentified.

TCR beta CDR3 sequences were amplified from RNA transcripts. Carried out on the TCR CDR3, a first-round RT-PCR used the HTBI primer set. One entry per CDR3 protein results from TCRdb running MiXCR on the multiplex PCR reads. The sample comprises approximately 260,000 distinct CDR3 sequences, about 15% of which are singletons, and around 30% rests with the top ten. The CDR3 runs 14 residues. Per germline, CDR1 DFQATT and CDR2 SNEGSKA (reference sequence). The J segment lost 8 bases and the V segment lost 5 bases, leaving 11 bases of the junction unmatched. Patients were excluded for uncontrolled infection, other autoimmune disease, pregnancy or lactation. Blood sampling occurred at first hyperthyroidism diagnosis, ahead of any ophthalmopathy symptoms.

V usage is TRBV20-1 and J usage is TRBJ1-2; TRBD1 matches at 10 bases. This clonotype was sampled from a woman in her forties or fifties with Graves' hyperthyroidism that later progressed to Graves' ophthalmopathy. Source material: blood. CDR3 sequence (DNA): TGCAGTGCTCCTATCCAGGACAGGGGGGACGGCTACACCTTC. Amino acids: CSAPIQDRGDGYTF.